The rows below give T cell receptor beta chains drawn from one sample of a study of control samples from healthy donors and cancer patients. Sequenced by immunoSEQ multiplex PCR; TCRdb stores in-frame clones only, minus some. In the table there are 70,000 to 90,000 clones, 85% to 95% of which are singletons. The sample consisted of blood. The source of these receptors is a woman in her forties in good health. Each CDR3 is given with its conserved first and last residue. D genes are given only for firm matches. Not all rows give a size; the values are once, few, many and, for expanded clones, a class.

once,TRBD2,TRBJ2-1,TRBV4-1,TGCGCCAGCAGCCAAGCCAGCGGGGGGGCCGATGAGCAGTTCTTC,CASSQASGGADEQFF
.,TRBD2,TRBJ2-5,TRBV19,TGTGCCAGTAGTCCTCTAGCGGGAGCGCGAGAGACCCAGTACTTC,CASSPLAGARETQYF
.,.,TRBJ1-5,TRBV2,TGTGCCAGCAGTGAAGCTAGCAGAGATCAGCCCCAGCATTTT,CASSEASRDQPQHF
.,TRBD2,TRBJ2-1,TRBV6-2/TRBV6-3,TGTGCCAGCCGCCGGGGAGGGGCGGGCCATTACAATGAGCAGTTCTTC,CASRRGGAGHYNEQFF
.,TRBD1,TRBJ1-6,TRBV3-1/TRBV3-2,TGTGCCAGCAGCTGGACAGGGAAGGATTCACCCCTCCACTTT,CASSWTGKDSPLHF
.,.,TRBJ1-4,TRBV19,TGTGCCAGTAGACCGGGAGAGGGGTTGAAGAAACTGTTTTTT,CASRPGEGLKKLFF
.,.,TRBJ1-1,TRBV10-3,TGTGCCGCCTCGGGGCAATTTGAAGCTTTCTTT,CAASGQFEAFF
.,.,TRBJ1-1,TRBV7-2,TGTGCCAGCAGCTTAGCGGACGGGGGGGCGGCTTTCTTT,CASSLADGGAAFF
.,.,TRBJ1-4,TRBV18,TGTGCCAGCTCCCGCTCAGGGCCTAATGAAAAACTGTTTTTT,CASSRSGPNEKLFF
.,.,TRBJ2-5,TRBV7-9,TGTGCCAGCAGCTCCGACCCAGGAGAGACCCAGTACTTC,CASSSDPGETQYF
.,.,TRBJ1-6,TRBV7-6,TGTGCCAGCAGCTTAGAAACAAGGAGCTCCTATAATTCACCCCTCCACTTT,CASSLETRSSYNSPLHF
.,.,TRBJ1-3,TRBV30,TGTGCCTGGAGTGTGAGAAACACCATATATTTT,CAWSVRNTIYF